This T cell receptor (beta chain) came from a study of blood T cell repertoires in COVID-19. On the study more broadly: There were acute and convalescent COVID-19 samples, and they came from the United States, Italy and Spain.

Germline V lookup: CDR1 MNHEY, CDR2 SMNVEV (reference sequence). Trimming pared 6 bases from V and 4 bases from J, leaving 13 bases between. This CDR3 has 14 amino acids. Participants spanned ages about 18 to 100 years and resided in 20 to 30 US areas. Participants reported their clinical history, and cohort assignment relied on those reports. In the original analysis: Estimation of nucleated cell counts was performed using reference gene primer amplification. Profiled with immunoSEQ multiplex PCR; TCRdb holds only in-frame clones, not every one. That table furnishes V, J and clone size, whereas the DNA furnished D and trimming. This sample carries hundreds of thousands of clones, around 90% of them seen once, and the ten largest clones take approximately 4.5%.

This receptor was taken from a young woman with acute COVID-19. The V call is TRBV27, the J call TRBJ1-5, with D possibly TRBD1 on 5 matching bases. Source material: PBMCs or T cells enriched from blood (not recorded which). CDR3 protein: CASRPRGGNQPQHF. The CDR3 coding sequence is TGTGCCAGCAGACCTAGGGGTGGGAATCAGCCCCAGCATTTT.